This TCR beta chain was documented in a study of shared clonotypes between healthy human individuals. On the study more broadly: Per donor, three plates held CD4 naive cells, three held CD4 memory, two held CD8 naive and one held CD8 memory.

CDR3 size: 14 residues. Unmatched junction bases numbered 5, after V lost 5 bases and J lost 0 bases. Germline-derived CDR1 and CDR2 are GTSNPN and SVGIG (reference sequence). In the CD4+ fraction, cells were divided into CD45RA+ naive and CD45RA-negative memory subsets. Whole-study findings and limits: Generally, estimated richness proved larger in naive subsets than it did in memory subsets. The authors expected sequencing depth to affect clonotype sharing among donors.

Profiling relied on immunoSEQ multiplex PCR, and the TCRdb table lists in-frame clones only, not all of them. The table has over a million clones, approximately 76% seen once. With respect to this clone: The antigen is undetermined.

The source material was memory CD4+ T cells sorted from blood. Subset indicated: CD45RA-negative fraction. The sequence derives from a man aged 18 to 29 in good health. V is TRBV30 and J is TRBJ1-2; 8 bases are shared with TRBD1. DNA for the CDR3: TGTGCCTGGGGACAGGGCATCGCTAACTATGGCTACACCTTC. Its protein product is CAWGQGIANYGYTF. The full variable domain, completed using reference TRBV30 and TRBJ1-2, is SQTIHQWPATLVQPVGSPLSLECTVEGTSNPNLYWYRQAAGRGLQLLFYSVGIGQISSEVPQNLSASRPQDRQFILSSKKLLLSDSGFYLCAWGQGIANYGYTFGSGTRLTVV.